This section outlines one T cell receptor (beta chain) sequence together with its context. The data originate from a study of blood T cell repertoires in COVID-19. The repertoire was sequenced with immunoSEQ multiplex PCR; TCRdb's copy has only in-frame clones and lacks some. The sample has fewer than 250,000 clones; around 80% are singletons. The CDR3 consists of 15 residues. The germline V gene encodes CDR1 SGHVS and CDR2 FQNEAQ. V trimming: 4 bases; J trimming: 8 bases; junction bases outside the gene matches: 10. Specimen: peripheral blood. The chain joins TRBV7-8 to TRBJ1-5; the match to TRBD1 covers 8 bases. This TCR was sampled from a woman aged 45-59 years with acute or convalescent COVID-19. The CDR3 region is CASSSNDRGGEPQHF. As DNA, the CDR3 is TGTGCCAGCAGCTCCAACGACAGGGGCGGGGAGCCCCAGCATTTT.